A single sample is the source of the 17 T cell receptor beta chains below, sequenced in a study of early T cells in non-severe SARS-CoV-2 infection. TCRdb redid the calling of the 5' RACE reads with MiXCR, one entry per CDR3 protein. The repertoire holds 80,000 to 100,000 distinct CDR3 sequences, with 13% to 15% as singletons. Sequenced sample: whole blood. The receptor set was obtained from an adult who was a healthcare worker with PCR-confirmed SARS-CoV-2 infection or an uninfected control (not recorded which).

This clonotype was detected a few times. The CDR3 DNA reads TGTGCCAGCAGCCTTCAGGGGGCGCGGGAGAGAGAGACCCAGTACTTC. This codes for CASSLQGARERETQYF. The V and J genes are TRBV28 and TRBJ2-5, with D possibly TRBD1 on 8 matching bases. This CDR3 is 16 amino acids long. CDR1 is MDHEN, CDR2 SYDVKM, per germline. V lost 6 bases, J lost 4 bases, and 21 bases lay in between.

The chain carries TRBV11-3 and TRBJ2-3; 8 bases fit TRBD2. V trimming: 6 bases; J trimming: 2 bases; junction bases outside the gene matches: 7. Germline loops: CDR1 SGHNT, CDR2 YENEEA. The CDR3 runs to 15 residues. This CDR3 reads CASSAGGDYTDTQYF. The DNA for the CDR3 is TGTGCCAGCAGTGCGGGGGGCGATTACACAGATACGCAGTATTTT.

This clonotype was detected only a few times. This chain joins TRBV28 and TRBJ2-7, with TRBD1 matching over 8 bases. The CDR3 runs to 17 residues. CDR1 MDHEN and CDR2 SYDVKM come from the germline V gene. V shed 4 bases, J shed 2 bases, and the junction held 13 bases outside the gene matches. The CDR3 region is CASSYAPGTGSPYEQYF. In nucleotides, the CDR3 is TGTGCCAGCAGTTATGCTCCCGGGACAGGATCACCCTACGAGCAGTACTTC.

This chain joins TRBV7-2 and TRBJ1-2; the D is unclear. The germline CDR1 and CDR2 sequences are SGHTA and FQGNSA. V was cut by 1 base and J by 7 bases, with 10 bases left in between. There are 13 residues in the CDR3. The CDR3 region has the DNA TGTGCCAGCAGCTTAGAGCCTGGTCGTGGCTACACCTTC. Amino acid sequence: CASSLEPGRGYTF.

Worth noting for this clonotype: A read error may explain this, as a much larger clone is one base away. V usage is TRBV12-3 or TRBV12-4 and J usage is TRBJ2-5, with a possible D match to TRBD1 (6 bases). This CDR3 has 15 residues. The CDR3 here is CVSSFWGSGDETQYF. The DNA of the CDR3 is TGTGTCAGCAGTTTTTGGGGGTCAGGGGATGAGACCCAGTACTTC.

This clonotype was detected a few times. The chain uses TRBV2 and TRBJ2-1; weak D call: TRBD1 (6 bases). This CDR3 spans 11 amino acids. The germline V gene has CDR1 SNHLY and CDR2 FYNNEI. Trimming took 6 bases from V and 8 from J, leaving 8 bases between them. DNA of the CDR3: TGTGCCAGCAGGCAGGGGTATGAGCAGTTCTTC. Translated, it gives CASRQGYEQFF.

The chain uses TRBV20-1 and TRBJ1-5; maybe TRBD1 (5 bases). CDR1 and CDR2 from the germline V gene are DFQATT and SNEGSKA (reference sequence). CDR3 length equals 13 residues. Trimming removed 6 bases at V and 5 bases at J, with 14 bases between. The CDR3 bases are TGCAGTGCAAGGGGTCATGTAGATCAGCCCCAGCATTTT. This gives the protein CSARGHVDQPQHF.

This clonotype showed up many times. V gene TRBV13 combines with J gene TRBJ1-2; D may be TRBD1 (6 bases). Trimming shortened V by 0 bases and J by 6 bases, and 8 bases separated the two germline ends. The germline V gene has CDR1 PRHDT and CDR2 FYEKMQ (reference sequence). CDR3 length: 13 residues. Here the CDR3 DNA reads TGTGCCAGCAGCTTAGGGGGACAACATGGCTACACCTTC. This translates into CASSLGGQHGYTF.

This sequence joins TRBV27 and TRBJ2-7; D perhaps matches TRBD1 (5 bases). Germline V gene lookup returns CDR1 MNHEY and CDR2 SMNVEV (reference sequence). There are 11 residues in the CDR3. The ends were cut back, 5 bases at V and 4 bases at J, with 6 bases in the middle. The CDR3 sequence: CASSRGYEQYF. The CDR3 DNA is TGTGCCAGCAGTAGGGGTTACGAGCAGTACTTC.

The CDR3 here is CASYYTGELFF. DNA of the CDR3: TGTGCCAGCTATTACACCGGGGAGCTGTTTTTT. This rearrangement joins TRBV2 to TRBJ2-2; no firm D call. This CDR3 is 11 amino acids long. CDR1 is SNHLY, CDR2 FYNNEI, per germline. With 8 bases removed from V and 3 bases from J, the gap between germline ends came to 4 bases.

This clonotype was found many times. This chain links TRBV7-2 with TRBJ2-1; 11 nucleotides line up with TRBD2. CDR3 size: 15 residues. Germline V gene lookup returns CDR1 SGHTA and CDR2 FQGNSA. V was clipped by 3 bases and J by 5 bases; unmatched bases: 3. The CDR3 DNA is TGTGCCAGCAGCTTGACTAGCGGGAATAACAATGAGCAGTTCTTC. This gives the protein CASSLTSGNNNEQFF.

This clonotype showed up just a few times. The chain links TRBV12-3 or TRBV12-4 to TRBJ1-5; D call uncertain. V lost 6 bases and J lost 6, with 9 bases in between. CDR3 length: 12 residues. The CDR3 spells CASSGPPQPQHF. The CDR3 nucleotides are TGTGCCAGCAGCGGACCCCCTCAGCCCCAGCATTTT.

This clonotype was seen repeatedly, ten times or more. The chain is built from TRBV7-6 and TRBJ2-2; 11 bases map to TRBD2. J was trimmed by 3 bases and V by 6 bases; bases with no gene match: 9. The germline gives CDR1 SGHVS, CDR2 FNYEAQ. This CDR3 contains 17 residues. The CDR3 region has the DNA TGTGCCAGCAGGATCCCCCTAGCGGGAGGTTACACCGGGGAGCTGTTTTTT. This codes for CASRIPLAGGYTGELFF.

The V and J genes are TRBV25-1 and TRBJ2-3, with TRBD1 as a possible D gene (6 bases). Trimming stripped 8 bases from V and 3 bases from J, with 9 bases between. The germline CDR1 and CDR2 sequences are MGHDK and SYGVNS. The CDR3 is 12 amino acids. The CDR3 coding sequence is TGTGCCAGCGGCCAGGGGACAGATACGCAGTATTTT. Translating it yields CASGQGTDTQYF.

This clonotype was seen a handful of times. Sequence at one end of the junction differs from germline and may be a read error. For the CDR3, the DNA is TGCAGCGTTGACCCATCGGGACAGAAATACAATGAGCAGCTCTTC. The encoded protein is CSVDPSGQKYNEQLF. The chain uses TRBV29-1 and TRBJ2-1, with 7 nucleotides matching TRBD1. Per germline, CDR1 SQVTM and CDR2 ANQGSEA. The CDR3 is 15 residues long.

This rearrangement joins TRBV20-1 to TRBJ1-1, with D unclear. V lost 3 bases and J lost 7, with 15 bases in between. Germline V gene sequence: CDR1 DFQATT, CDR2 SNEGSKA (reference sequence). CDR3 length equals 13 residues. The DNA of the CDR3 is TGCAGTGCTAGGGAGCCCTTTACACTTGAAGCTTTCTTT. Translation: CSAREPFTLEAFF.

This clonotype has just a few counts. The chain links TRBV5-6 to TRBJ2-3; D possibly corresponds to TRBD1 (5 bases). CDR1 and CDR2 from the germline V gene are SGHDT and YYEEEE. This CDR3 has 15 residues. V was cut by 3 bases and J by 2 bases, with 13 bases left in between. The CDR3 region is CASSSPRVYTDTQYF. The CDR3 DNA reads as TGTGCCAGCAGCTCCCCCAGGGTGTACACAGATACGCAGTATTTT.